This T cell receptor (beta chain) was identified during a study of graft-versus-host responses after intestinal transplantation (dated by TCRdb to about 2021). General notes on the study: The transplants that recipients received were multivisceral, liver-intestinal, or isolated intestinal. Alloreactive clones were identified by sequencing pre-transplant mixed lymphocyte reaction products and comparing these products with unstimulated pre-transplant donor and recipient T cells. A peak of at least 4% donor T cells among recipient peripheral blood mononuclear cells was the definition used for donor T cell macrochimerism. Of the 20 to 25 intestinal transplant recipients enrolled in the cohort, one of whom was a retransplant, 3 patients without pretransplant specimens were excluded. Anti-thymocyte globulin induction was given to all recipients, followed by maintenance tacrolimus and steroids for approximately 3 years. After intestinal transplantation, graft-versus-host and host-versus-graft alloreactive T cell clones in the graft, circulation and bone marrow were tracked using bulk TCR-beta CDR3 sequencing. Instead of going to the commercial service, samples from a few later patients were sequenced in-house on an Illumina MiSeq and processed with MiXCR.

Receptor amplification or capture employed the immunoSEQ multiplex PCR assay. In most patients, genomic DNA was isolated using the Qiagen DNeasy Blood and Tissue Kit and sent frozen to Adaptive Biotechnologies for TCR sequencing. Adaptive Biotechnologies carried out high-throughput TCR-beta CDR3 sequencing of genomic DNA for most patients. Per the authors' processing: Adaptive's ImmunoSEQ software was the source of the TCR sequencing data for about 17 patients, while a few other patients were processed with MiXCR and VDJtools. To correct CD4 versus CD8 sorting errors, sequences present in both subsets at a frequency ratio below 5:1 were removed. CDR3 nucleotide sequences shared between donor and recipient were removed because their origin could not be assigned. At least 2-fold expansion over unstimulated cells and a minimum CFSE-low frequency of 0.002% (template counts) or 0.001% (read counts) were required for clones to be classified as alloreactive. Clones detected in sequenced pre-transplant spleen, lymph node, or MLR CFSE-low populations of the donor or recipient were defined as mappable. Cumulative frequency of alloreactive clones was calculated as a percentage of all sequences weighted by copy number. In its TCRdb copy, this immuneACCESS table keeps in-frame sequences only and misses some clones. Where compared with another copy, unresolved V genes explain less than half of these, and the others have no known cause. Clone size and the V and J calls come from that table; the DNA yielded D and trimming. This sample lists about 70,000 clones; 84% were detected once. The ten largest clones capture 0.39% of the sample.

Notes on this clone: Its antigen remains undetermined. Base qualities are missing; no much larger clone stands one base away.

Study-wide conclusions, independent of this receptor: In patients with donor T cell macrochimerism, the allografts had high GvH to HvG T cell clonal ratios. Peak levels of circulating GvH clones were associated with declines in HvG clones early after transplant. Conclusions were limited by the relatively low number and heterogeneity of intestinal transplant patients. GvH clones turned up in recipient bone marrow, with some appearing earlier in ileal mucosa or blood, a pattern consistent with an intestinal mucosal origin.

Measured from the cysteine to the phenylalanine, the CDR3 is 16 residues long. Just CDR3 DNA is preserved here, 48 bases in frame from base 1. V is pruned by 1 base and J by 4 bases, leaving 6 bases of the junction without a gene match. CDR1 and CDR2, looked up from the germline V gene (reference sequence), are MNHEY and SMNVEV. In the paper's terms, the time point label means: cells obtained before transplantation from donor or recipient. CD3+CD4+ and CD3+CD8+ populations were FACS-sorted from unstimulated pre-transplant donor and recipient cells taken from spleen or lymph nodes. This sample comprised unstimulated CD4+ T cells sorted from spleen or lymph node cells, obtained before transplant. This sequence originates from a human donor who was the organ donor for an intestinal transplant. The chain links TRBV27 with TRBJ2-3; 9 nucleotides in the junction match TRBD2. The bases are TGTGCCAGCAGTTTATGGGTTAGCGGGGGAGCAGATACGCAGTATTTT. This codes for CASSLWVSGGADTQYF.